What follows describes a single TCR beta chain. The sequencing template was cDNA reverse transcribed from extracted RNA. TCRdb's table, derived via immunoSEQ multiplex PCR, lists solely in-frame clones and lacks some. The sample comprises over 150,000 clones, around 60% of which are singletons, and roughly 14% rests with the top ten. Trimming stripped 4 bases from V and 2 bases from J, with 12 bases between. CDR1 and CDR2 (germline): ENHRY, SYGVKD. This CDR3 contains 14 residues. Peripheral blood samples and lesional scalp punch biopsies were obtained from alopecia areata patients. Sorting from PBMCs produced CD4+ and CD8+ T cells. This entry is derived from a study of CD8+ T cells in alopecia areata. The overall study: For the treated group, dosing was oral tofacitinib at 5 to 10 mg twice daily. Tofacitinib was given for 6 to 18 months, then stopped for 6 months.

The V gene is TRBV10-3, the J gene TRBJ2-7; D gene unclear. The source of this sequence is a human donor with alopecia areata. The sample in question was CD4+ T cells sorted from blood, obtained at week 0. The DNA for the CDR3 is TGTGCCATCAGTGGGCGACAAGAACCCTACGAGCAGTACTTC. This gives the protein CAISGRQEPYEQYF.